Sequencing of this T cell receptor beta chain was carried out in a study of blood T cell repertoires in COVID-19. Study-wide background: There were acute and convalescent COVID-19 samples, and they came from the United States, Italy and Spain. PBMCs, B-cell-depleted T cells, or T cells provided the cDNA or gDNA that made up the material.

Seattle patients were enrolled while actively infected and followed longitudinally. In the original analysis: Reference gene primer amplification in the assay estimated nucleated cell counts. Produced via immunoSEQ multiplex PCR; TCRdb's table is partial and in-frame only. The D gene and trimming were derived from the DNA, and the V and J assignments and clone size from that table. In the table there are around 300,000 clones, 90% of which are singletons. The CDR3 runs to 15 residues. Germline V gene lookup returns CDR1 MGHDK and CDR2 SYGVNS. V was pared by 5 bases and J by 7 bases, with 13 bases of the junction left unmatched.

This receptor was identified in a woman aged 40 to 50 with COVID-19, enrolled during active disease. The sequenced material came from peripheral blood. The V gene is TRBV25-1, the J gene TRBJ1-1, with TRBD1 matching 7 bases. Here the CDR3 DNA reads TGTGCCAGCAGTTTTACCCGGACAGGTCAATTTGAAGCTTTCTTT. Residues: CASSFTRTGQFEAFF.